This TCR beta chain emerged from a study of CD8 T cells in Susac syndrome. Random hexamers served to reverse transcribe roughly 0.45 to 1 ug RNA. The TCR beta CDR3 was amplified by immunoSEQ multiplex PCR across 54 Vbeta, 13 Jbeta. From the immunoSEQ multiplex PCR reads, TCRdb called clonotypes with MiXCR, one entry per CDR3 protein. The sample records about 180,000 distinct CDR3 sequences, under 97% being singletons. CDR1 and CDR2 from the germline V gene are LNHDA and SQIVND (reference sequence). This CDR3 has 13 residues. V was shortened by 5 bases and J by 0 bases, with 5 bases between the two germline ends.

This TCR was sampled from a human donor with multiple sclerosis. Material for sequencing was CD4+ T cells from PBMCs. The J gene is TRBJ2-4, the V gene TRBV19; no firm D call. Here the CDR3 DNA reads TGTGCCAGTAGTTGGTTAGCCAAAAACATTCAGTACTTC. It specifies CASSWLAKNIQYF. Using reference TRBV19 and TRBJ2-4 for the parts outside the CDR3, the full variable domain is DGGITQSPKYLFRKEGQNVTLSCEQNLNHDAMYWYRQDPGQGLRLIYYSQIVNDFQKGDIAEGYSVSREKKESFPLTVTSAQKNPTAFYLCASSWLAKNIQYFGAGTRLSVL.